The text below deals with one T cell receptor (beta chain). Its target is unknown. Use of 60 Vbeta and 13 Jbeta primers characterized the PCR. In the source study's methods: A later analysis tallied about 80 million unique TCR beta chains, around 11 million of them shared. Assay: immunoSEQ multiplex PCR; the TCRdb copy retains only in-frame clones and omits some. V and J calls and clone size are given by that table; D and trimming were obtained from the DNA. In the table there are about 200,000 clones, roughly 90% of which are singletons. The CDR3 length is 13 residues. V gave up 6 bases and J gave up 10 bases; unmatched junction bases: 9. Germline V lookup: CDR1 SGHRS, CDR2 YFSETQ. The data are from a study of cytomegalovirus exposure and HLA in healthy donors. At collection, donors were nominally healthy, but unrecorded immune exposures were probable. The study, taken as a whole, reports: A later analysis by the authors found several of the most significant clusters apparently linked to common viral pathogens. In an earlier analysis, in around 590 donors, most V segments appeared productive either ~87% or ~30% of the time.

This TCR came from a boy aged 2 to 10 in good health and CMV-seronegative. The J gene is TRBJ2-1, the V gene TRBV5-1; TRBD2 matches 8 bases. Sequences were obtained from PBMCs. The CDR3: CASTGTRVKEQFF. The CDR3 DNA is TGCGCCAGCACGGGGACTAGAGTAAAAGAGCAGTTCTTC.